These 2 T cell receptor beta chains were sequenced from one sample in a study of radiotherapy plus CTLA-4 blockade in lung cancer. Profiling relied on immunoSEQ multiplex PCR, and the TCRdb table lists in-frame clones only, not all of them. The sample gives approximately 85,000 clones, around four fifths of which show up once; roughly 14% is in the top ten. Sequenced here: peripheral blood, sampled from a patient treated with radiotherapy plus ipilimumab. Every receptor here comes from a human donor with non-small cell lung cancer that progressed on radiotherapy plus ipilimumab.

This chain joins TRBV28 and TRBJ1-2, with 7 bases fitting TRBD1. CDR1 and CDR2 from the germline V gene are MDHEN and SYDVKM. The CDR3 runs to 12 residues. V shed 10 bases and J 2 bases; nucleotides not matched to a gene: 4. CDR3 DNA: TGTGCCACCGGGACAGACAACTATGGCTACACCTTC. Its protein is CATGTDNYGYTF.

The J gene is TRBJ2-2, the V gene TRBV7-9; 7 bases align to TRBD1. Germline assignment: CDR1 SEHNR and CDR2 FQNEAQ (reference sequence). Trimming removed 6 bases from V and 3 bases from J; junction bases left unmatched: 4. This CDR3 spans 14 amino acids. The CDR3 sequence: CASRRQGDTGELFF. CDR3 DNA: TGTGCCAGCAGGCGACAGGGAGACACCGGGGAGCTGTTTTTT.